The rows below give T cell receptor beta chains drawn from one sample of a study of blood T cell repertoires in COVID-19. TCRdb's copy holds only in-frame clones and misses some; the assay was immunoSEQ multiplex PCR. The sample lists about 260,000 clones; over 80% were seen once. Input material: peripheral blood. These receptors originate from a woman in her 70s with COVID-19, enrolled during active disease. Both conserved end residues are part of each CDR3. Fields, in order: CDR3 protein, CDR3 DNA, clone size, D gene, J gene, V gene. The D gene is left open where the match is weak. Size tells how often a clone was seen (once, few, many) or the class of an expanded clone, and some rows leave it out.

CASSLGRAGGATQYF | TGTGCCAGCAGCTTAGGCCGGGCAGGGGGAGCGACCCAGTACTTC | - | TRBD1 | TRBJ2-5 | TRBV7-2
CASSSGLDNTGELFF | TGTGCCAGCAGCTCCGGACTAGATAACACCGGGGAGCTGTTTTTT | - | TRBD2 | TRBJ2-2 | TRBV11-3
CASSPDIGLSGDEQFF | TGTGCCAGCAGCCCCGACATCGGACTTTCTGGGGATGAGCAGTTCTTC | - | - | TRBJ2-1 | TRBV3-1/TRBV3-2
CASSVTGYQETQYF | TGTGCCAGCAGCGTTACAGGCTACCAAGAGACCCAGTACTTC | - | - | TRBJ2-5 | TRBV9
CAVQGDSNQPQHF | TGTGCCGTCCAAGGGGATAGCAATCAGCCCCAGCATTTT | few | - | TRBJ1-5 | TRBV10-3
CAWSVGGGGQPQHF | TGTGCCTGGAGTGTAGGGGGGGGTGGTCAGCCCCAGCATTTT | - | - | TRBJ1-5 | TRBV30
CASSLQPTSGIGGQNIQYF | TGCGCCAGCAGCTTGCAGCCGACTAGCGGGATAGGGGGCCAAAACATTCAGTACTTC | - | TRBD2 | TRBJ2-4 | TRBV5-1
CAWSIGGAYEQYF | TGTGCCTGGAGTATAGGGGGGGCCTACGAGCAGTACTTC | - | - | TRBJ2-7 | TRBV30
CSYTPTGGKGETQYF | TGCAGCTATACCCCCACGGGGGGCAAGGGGGAGACCCAGTACTTC | - | - | TRBJ2-5 | TRBV29-1
CASRRDRVDYGYTF | TGTGCCAGCCGACGGGACAGGGTGGACTATGGCTACACCTTC | - | TRBD1 | TRBJ1-2 | TRBV27
CATSEWGRGYTF | TGTGCCACCAGTGAGTGGGGCCGCGGCTACACCTTC | - | - | TRBJ1-2 | TRBV24-1
CASSLAQGGRDYGYTF | TGTGCCAGCAGCTTAGCCCAGGGGGGCAGGGACTATGGCTACACCTTC | - | TRBD1 | TRBJ1-2 | TRBV11-3
CASRRTGTNTEAFF | TGTGCCAGCAGGAGGACAGGGACGAACACTGAAGCTTTCTTT | - | TRBD1 | TRBJ1-1 | TRBV6-5
CASSIGPGVYYEQYF | TGTGCCAGTAGTATCGGGCCAGGGGTATACTACGAGCAGTACTTC | - | - | TRBJ2-7 | TRBV19
CAWRLTGINYGYTF | TGTGCCTGGAGGCTGACAGGGATAAACTATGGCTACACCTTC | - | TRBD1 | TRBJ1-2 | TRBV30
CSVRGQGPYEQYF | TGCAGCGTTCGGGGACAGGGCCCCTACGAGCAGTACTTC | - | TRBD1 | TRBJ2-7 | TRBV29-1
CASSRDRDNYGYTF | TGTGCCAGCAGCCGGGACAGAGATAACTATGGCTACACCTTC | - | TRBD1 | TRBJ1-2 | TRBV6-6
CASLVPGQGADEQFF | TGTGCCAGCCTCGTCCCGGGACAGGGGGCAGATGAGCAGTTCTTC | once | TRBD1 | TRBJ2-1 | TRBV28
CASSLRASDEQFF | TGTGCCAGCAGCTTACGGGCTAGCGATGAGCAGTTCTTC | once | - | TRBJ2-1 | TRBV7-9
CASSSGPPTATGVDEQYF | TGTGCCAGTAGTTCCGGCCCGCCCACAGCGACAGGGGTAGACGAGCAGTACTTC | - | TRBD1 | TRBJ2-7 | TRBV19
CASSRPGLYEQYF | TGCGCCAGCAGCCGCCCTGGCCTTTACGAGCAGTACTTC | - | - | TRBJ2-7 | TRBV5-1
CSAGGRGDTEAFF | TGCAGCGCAGGGGGCAGGGGGGACACTGAAGCTTTCTTT | - | TRBD1 | TRBJ1-1 | TRBV29-1
CASSLSGRTKNEQFF | TGTGCCAGTAGCCTAAGCGGGAGGACTAAGAATGAGCAGTTCTTC | - | TRBD2 | TRBJ2-1 | TRBV19
CASSLNKRFSEQYF | TGTGCCAGCAGCTTGAATAAGAGGTTCTCCGAGCAGTACTTC | - | - | TRBJ2-7 | TRBV7-9
CATSDPQGGGNEQFF | TGTGCCACCAGTGATCCACAGGGGGGGGGCAATGAGCAGTTCTTC | - | - | TRBJ2-1 | TRBV24-1
CASSLDMGQPQHF | TGTGCCAGCAGCTTAGACATGGGCCAGCCCCAGCATTTT | - | - | TRBJ1-5 | TRBV11-2
CASSYPSGSPLHF | TGTGCCAGCAGTTATCCCAGTGGTTCACCCCTCCACTTT | - | - | TRBJ1-6 | TRBV6-5
CASSLPGQPREAFF | TGTGCCAGCAGTCTACCGGGACAGCCACGTGAAGCTTTCTTT | - | TRBD1 | TRBJ1-1 | TRBV27